This TCR beta chain emerged from a study of identifying expanded T cells in peripheral blood. The repertoire was sequenced with immunoSEQ multiplex PCR; TCRdb's copy has only in-frame clones and lacks some. The sample has more than 65,000 clones; 75% to 90% are singletons. Study results and caveats: Over approximately two and four weeks, about 17 and 20 clones changed, versus 1.2 between replicates.

During the collection period, no donor immune events like infections were recorded. Germline V CDR1 and CDR2: SGHNT, YYREEE (reference sequence). The V gene end was trimmed by 3 bases and the J gene end by 0 bases; junction bases not matched to a gene: 2. The CDR3 extends over 15 amino acids. A note on this clone: Antigen: not known.

The specimen was blood. This TCR came from a person aged 18 to 75 in good health. This chain links TRBV5-4 with TRBJ1-4; 7 positions agree with TRBD1. CDR3 region: CASSSQGATNEKLFF. In nucleotides, the CDR3 is TGTGCCAGCAGCTCGCAGGGGGCAACTAATGAAAAACTGTTTTTT. Full variable domain (rest looked up from reference TRBV5-4 and TRBJ1-4): ETGVTQSPTHLIKTRGQQVTLRCSSQSGHNTVSWYQQALGQGPQFIFQYYREEENGRGNFPPRFSGLQFPNYSSELNVNALELDDSALYLCASSSQGATNEKLFFGSGTQLSVL.